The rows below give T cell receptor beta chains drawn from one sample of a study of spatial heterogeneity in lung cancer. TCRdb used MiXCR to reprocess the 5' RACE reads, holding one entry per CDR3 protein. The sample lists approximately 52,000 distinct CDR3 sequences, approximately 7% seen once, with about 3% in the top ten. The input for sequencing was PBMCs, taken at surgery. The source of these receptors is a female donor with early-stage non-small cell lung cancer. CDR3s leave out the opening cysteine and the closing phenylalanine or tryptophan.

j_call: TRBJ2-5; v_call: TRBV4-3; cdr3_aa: ASSQVFGETQY
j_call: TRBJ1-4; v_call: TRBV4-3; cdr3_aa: ASSQEPASSDGDEKLF
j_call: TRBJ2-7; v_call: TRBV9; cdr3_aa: ASSDGRSYEQY
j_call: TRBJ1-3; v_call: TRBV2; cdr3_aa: ASSPHLFGNTIY
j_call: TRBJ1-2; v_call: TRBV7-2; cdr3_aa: ASSLAWGQGNYGYT
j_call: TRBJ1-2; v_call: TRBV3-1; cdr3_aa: ASSLLTGSGYT
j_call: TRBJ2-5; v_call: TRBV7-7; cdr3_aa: ASSFTGSQETQY
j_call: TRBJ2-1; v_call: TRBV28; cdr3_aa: ASSLFPSNEQF
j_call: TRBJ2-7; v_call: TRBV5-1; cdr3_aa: ASSLAQGATYEQY
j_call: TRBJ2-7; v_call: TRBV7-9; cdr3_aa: ASSLNLGAYEQY
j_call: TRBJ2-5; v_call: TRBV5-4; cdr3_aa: ASSWEGGEEETQY
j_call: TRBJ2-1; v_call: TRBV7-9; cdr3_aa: ASSLERGASYNEQF
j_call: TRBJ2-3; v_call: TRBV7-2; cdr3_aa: ASSLARDRGLDTQY
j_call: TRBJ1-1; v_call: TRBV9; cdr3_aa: ASSEGGRTEAF
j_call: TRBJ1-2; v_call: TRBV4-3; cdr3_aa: ASSRLEPPGGYT
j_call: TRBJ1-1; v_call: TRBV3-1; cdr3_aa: ASNSPGSTEAF
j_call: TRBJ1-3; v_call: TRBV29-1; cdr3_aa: SVRGISGNTIY
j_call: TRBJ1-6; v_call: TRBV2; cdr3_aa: ASNTGPNSPLH